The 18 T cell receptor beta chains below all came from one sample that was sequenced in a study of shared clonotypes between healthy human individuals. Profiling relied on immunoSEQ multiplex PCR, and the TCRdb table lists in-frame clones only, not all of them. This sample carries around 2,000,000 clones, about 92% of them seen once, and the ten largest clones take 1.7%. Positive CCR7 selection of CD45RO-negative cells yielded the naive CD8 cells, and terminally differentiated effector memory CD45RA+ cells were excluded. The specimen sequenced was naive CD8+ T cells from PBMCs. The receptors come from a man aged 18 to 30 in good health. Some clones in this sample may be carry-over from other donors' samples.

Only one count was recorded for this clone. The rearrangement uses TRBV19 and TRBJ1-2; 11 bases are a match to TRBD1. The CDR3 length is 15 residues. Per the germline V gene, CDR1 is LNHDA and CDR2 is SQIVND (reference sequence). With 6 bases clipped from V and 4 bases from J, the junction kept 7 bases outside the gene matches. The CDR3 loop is CASSPRDRGVYGYTF. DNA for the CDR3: TGTGCCAGTAGCCCCCGGGACAGGGGGGTCTATGGCTACACCTTC.

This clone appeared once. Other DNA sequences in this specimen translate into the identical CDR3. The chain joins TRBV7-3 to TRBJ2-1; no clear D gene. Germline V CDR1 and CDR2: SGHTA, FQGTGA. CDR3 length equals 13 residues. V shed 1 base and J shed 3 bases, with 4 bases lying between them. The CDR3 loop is CASSLSSYNEQFF. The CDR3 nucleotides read TGTGCCAGCAGCTTAAGTAGCTACAATGAGCAGTTCTTC.

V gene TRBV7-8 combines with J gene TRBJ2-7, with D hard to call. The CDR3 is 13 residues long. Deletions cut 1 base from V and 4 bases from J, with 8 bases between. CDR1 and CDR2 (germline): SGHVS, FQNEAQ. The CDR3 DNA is TGTGCCAGCAGCTTAGGCATTAATTACGAGCAGTACTTC. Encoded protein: CASSLGINYEQYF.

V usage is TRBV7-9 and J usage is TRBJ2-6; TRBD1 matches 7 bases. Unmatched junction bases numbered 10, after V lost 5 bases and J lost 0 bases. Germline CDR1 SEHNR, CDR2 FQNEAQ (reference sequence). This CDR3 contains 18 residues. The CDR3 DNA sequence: TGTGCCAGCAGCCCTCGGGACAGAGATCTCTCTGGGGCCAACGTCCTGACTTTC. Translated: CASSPRDRDLSGANVLTF. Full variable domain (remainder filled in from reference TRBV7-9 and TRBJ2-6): DTGVSQNPRHKITKRGQNVTFRCDPISEHNRLYWYRQTLGQGPEFLTYFQNEAQLEKSRLLSDRFSAERPKGSFSTLEIQRTEQGDSAMYLCASSPRDRDLSGANVLTFGAGSRLTVL.

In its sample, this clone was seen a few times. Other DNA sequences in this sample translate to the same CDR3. The CDR3 coding sequence is TGTGCCAGCAGTTTCAGGGCCTCCTACGAGCAGTACTTC. This sequence encodes CASSFRASYEQYF. The rearrangement joins TRBV27 to TRBJ2-7, with TRBD1 as a possible D gene (5 bases). Germline V lookup: CDR1 MNHEY, CDR2 SMNVEV (reference sequence). V lost 3 bases and J 0 bases, leaving 6 bases between the germline ends. This CDR3 spans 13 amino acids.

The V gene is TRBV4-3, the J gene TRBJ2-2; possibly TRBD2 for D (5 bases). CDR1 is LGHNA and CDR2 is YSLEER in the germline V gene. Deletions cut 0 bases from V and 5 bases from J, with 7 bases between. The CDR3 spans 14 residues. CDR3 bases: TGCGCCAGCAGCCAAGAATGGGAGACCGGGGAGCTGTTTTTT. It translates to CASSQEWETGELFF.

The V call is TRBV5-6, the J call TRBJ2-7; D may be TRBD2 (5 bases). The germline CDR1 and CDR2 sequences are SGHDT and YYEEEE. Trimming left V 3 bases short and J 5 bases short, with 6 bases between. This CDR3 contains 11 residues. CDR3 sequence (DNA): TGTGCCAGCAGCTGGGAGAACGAGCAGTACTTC. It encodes CASSWENEQYF.

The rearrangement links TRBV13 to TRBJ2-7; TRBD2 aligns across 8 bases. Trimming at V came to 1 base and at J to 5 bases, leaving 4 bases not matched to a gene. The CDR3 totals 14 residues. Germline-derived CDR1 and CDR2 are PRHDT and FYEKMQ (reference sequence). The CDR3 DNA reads TGTGCCAGCAGCTTAGAGGTAGCGGGACACGAGCAGTACTTC. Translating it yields CASSLEVAGHEQYF. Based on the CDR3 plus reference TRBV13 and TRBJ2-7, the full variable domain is AAGVIQSPRHLIKEKRETATLKCYPIPRHDTVYWYQQGPGQDPQFLISFYEKMQSDKGSIPDRFSAQQFSDYHSELNMSSLELGDSALYFCASSLEVAGHEQYFGPGTRLTVT.

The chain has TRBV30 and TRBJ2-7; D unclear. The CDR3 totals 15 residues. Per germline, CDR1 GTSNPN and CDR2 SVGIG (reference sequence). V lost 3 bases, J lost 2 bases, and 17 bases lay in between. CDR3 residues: CAWSVLVAPPYEQYF. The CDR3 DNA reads TGTGCCTGGAGCGTCCTAGTTGCCCCTCCCTACGAGCAGTACTTC.

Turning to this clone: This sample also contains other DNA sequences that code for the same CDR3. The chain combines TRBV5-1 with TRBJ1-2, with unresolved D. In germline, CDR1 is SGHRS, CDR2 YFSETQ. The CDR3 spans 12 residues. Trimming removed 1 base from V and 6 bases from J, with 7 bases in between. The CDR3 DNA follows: TGCGCCAGCAGCTTGCGTGGGGATGGCTACACCTTC. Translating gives CASSLRGDGYTF.

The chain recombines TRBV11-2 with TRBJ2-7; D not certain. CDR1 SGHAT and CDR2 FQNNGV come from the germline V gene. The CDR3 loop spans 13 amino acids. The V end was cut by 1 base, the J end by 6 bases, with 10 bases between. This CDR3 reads CASSLAPFGEQYF. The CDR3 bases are TGTGCCAGCAGCTTAGCGCCATTCGGCGAGCAGTACTTC.

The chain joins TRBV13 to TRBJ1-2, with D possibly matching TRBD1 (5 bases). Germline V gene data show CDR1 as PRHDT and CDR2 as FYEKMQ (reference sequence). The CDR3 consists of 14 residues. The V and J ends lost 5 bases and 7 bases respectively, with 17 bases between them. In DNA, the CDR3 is TGTGCCAGCAGCCGAGGGACCGCCGGGTCTGGCTACACCTTC. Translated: CASSRGTAGSGYTF.

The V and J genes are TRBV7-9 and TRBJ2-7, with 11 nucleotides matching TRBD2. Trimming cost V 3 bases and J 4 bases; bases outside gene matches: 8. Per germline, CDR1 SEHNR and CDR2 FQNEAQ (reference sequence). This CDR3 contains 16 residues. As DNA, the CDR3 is TGTGCCAGCAGCTTGAGAGCTAGCGGGGGGATGTACGAGCAGTACTTC. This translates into CASSLRASGGMYEQYF.

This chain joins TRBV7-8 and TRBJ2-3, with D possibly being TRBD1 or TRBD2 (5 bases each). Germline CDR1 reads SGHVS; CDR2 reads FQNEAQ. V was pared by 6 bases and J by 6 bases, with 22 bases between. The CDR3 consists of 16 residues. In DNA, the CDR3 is TGTGCCAGCAGAGACCGGGGCCGAGAAGTTTTGGATACGCAGTATTTT. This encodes CASRDRGREVLDTQYF. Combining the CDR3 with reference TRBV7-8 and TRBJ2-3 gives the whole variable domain GAGVSQSPRYKVAKRGQDVALRCDPISGHVSLFWYQQALGQGPEFLTYFQNEAQLDKSGLPSDRFFAERPEGSVSTLKIQRTQQEDSAVYLCASRDRGREVLDTQYFGPGTRLTVL.

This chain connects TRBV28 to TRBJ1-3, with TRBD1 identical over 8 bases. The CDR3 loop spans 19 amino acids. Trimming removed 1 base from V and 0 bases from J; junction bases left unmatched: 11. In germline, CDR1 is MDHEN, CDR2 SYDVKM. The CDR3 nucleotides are TGTGCCAGCAGTTTATCCCAGGGGGCTTTTCTTTTCTCTGGAAACACCATATATTTT. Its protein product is CASSLSQGAFLFSGNTIYF.

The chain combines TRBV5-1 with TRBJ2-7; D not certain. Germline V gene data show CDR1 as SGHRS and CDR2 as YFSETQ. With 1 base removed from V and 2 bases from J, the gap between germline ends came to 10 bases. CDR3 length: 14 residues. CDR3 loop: CASSLWAAAYEQYF. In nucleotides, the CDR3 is TGCGCCAGCAGCTTGTGGGCAGCTGCCTACGAGCAGTACTTC. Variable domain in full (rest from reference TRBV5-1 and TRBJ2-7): KAGVTQTPRYLIKTRGQQVTLSCSPISGHRSVSWYQQTPGQGLQFLFEYFSETQRNKGNFPGRFSGRQFSNSRSEMNVSTLELGDSALYLCASSLWAAAYEQYFGPGTRLTVT.

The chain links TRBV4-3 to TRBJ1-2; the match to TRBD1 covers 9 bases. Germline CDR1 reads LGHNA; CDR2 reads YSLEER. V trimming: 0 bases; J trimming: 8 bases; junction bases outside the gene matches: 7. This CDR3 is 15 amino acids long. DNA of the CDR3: TGCGCCAGCAGCCAAGACCTCGCCGACAGGGGGGGCTACACCTTC. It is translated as CASSQDLADRGGYTF.

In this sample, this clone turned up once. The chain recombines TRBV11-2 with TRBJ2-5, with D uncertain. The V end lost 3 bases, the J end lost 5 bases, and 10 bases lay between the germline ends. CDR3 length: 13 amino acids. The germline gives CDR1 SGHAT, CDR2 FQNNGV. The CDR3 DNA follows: TGTGCCAGCAGCTTTTTCCGGCGGGAGACCCAGTACTTC. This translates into CASSFFRRETQYF.